A single sample is the source of the 31 T cell receptor beta chains below, sequenced in a study of long-term antiretroviral therapy in people with HIV. Version v3.0 of the immunoSEQ assay ran at survey level. Repertoires were generated with immunoSEQ multiplex PCR, while TCRdb's copy carries only in-frame clones and drops some. Among around 30,000 clones listed, approximately 96% were seen once. The specimen was unsorted PBMCs, collected approximately 6.8 years after starting antiretroviral therapy. The source is a man aged 30 to 39 with HIV.

V usage is TRBV19 and J usage is TRBJ1-2; possibly TRBD1 for D (5 bases). Germline V gives CDR1 LNHDA, CDR2 SQIVND (reference sequence). The CDR3 spans 15 residues. V was shortened by 4 bases and J by 5 bases, with 17 bases between the two germline ends. CDR3 nucleotides: TGTGCCAGTAGTACATCCGGGACGAAGATATATGGCTACACCTTC. It translates to CASSTSGTKIYGYTF.

The chain uses TRBV13 and TRBJ2-2; no reliable D call. V was shortened by 0 bases and J by 1 base, with 3 bases between the two germline ends. In germline, CDR1 is PRHDT, CDR2 FYEKMQ (reference sequence). CDR3 length equals 14 residues. This chain's CDR3 is CASSLGLNTGELFF. The CDR3 coding sequence is TGTGCCAGCAGCTTAGGCTTGAACACCGGGGAGCTGTTTTTT.

The chain has TRBV6-5 and TRBJ2-5; D unresolved. V shed 6 bases and J shed 5 bases, with 7 bases lying between them. The CDR3 consists of 11 residues. The V gene's germline CDR1 is MNHEY and CDR2 SVGAGI. For the CDR3, the DNA is TGTGCCAGCAGAACCAGCGAGACCCAGTACTTC. Its protein is CASRTSETQYF.

V and J are TRBV7-2 and TRBJ2-3; no clear D. CDR1 and CDR2 from the germline V gene are SGHTA and FQGNSA. V shed 1 base and J shed 5 bases, with 10 bases lying between them. The CDR3 is made up of 14 amino acids. CDR3 coding DNA: TGTGCCAGCAGCTTAGGACGTTGGGGAGATACGCAGTATTTT. It encodes CASSLGRWGDTQYF.

This chain connects TRBV30 to TRBJ1-1; D is unresolved. The CDR3 is 12 amino acids. The V gene's germline CDR1 is GTSNPN and CDR2 SVGIG (reference sequence). V shed 0 bases and J shed 7 bases, with 9 bases lying between them. CDR3 DNA: TGTGCCTGGAGTGTTTGGACCGATGAAGCTTTCTTT. Translation gives CAWSVWTDEAFF.

The J gene is TRBJ1-5, the V gene TRBV7-9; no definite D call. Trimming shortened V by 0 bases and J by 7 bases, and 4 bases separated the two germline ends. CDR1 and CDR2 from the germline V gene are SEHNR and FQNEAQ (reference sequence). The CDR3 covers 12 residues. The CDR3 spells CASSLAPQPQHF. In DNA form, the CDR3 reads TGTGCCAGCAGCTTAGCCCCCCAGCCCCAGCATTTT.

V and J are TRBV6-6 and TRBJ1-4; D remains ambiguous. The CDR3 extends over 13 amino acids. CDR1 is MNHNY, CDR2 SVGAGI, per germline (reference sequence). Trimming left V 8 bases short and J 8 bases short, with 15 bases between. CDR3 sequence (DNA): TGTGCCAGCGCCTGGGCAGCGGGCGAAAAACTGTTTTTT. Residues: CASAWAAGEKLFF.

The chain links TRBV5-4 to TRBJ1-2, with TRBD1 as a possible D gene (5 bases). Trimming removed 2 bases at V and 5 bases at J, with 13 bases between. This CDR3 has 14 residues. Germline V gene data show CDR1 as SGHNT and CDR2 as YYREEE (reference sequence). The DNA of the CDR3 is TGTGCCAGCAGCTTAGCCGGGACGCCGTATGGCTACACCTTC. This sequence encodes CASSLAGTPYGYTF.

This clone is a singleton in its sample. The V call is TRBV7-3, the J call TRBJ2-7; TRBD2 matches at 15 bases. Trimming removed 5 bases from V and 6 bases from J; junction bases left unmatched: 11. CDR3 length: 17 residues. Germline CDR1 and CDR2: SGHTA and FQGTGA. In DNA form, the CDR3 reads TGTGCCAGCAGCCTTTACCCGGGACTAGCGGGAGGTGGCGAGCAGTACTTC. It translates to CASSLYPGLAGGGEQYF.

The V and J genes are TRBV9 and TRBJ1-5; a possible D gene is TRBD1 (6 bases). This CDR3 contains 15 residues. V was clipped by 3 bases and J by 5 bases, with 15 bases between them. The V gene's germline CDR1 is SGDLS and CDR2 YYNGEE. The CDR3 loop reads CASSEGGRIDQPQHF. CDR3 sequence (DNA): TGTGCCAGCAGCGAGGGGGGCAGGATCGATCAGCCCCAGCATTTT. Variable domain in full (rest from reference TRBV9 and TRBJ1-5): DSGVTQTPKHLITATGQRVTLRCSPRSGDLSVYWYQQSLDQGLQFLIQYYNGEERAKGNILERFSAQQFPDLHSELNLSSLELGDSALYFCASSEGGRIDQPQHFGDGTRLSIL.

J is TRBJ1-1 and V is TRBV28, with D unclear. The germline gives CDR1 MDHEN, CDR2 SYDVKM. The CDR3 has 13 residues. V was clipped by 2 bases and J by 3 bases, with 7 bases between them. This CDR3 is CASSLAGYTEAFF. The DNA for the CDR3 is TGTGCCAGCAGTTTAGCGGGCTACACTGAAGCTTTCTTT.

The V call is TRBV6-5, the J call TRBJ2-3; D might be TRBD2 (6 bases). The CDR3 loop spans 14 amino acids. The V gene's germline CDR1 is MNHEY and CDR2 SVGAGI. The ends were cut back, 7 bases at V and 1 base at J, with 12 bases in the middle. The CDR3 DNA sequence: TGTGCCAGCACCTCAGGAGGGGGCACAGATACGCAGTATTTT. Translated, it gives CASTSGGGTDTQYF.

CDR3 sequence reads: CASRPGLAGVGEQYF. DNA of the CDR3: TGTGCCAGCAGGCCAGGGTTGGCGGGAGTGGGCGAGCAGTACTTC. This chain joins TRBV6-5 and TRBJ2-7; 7 positions agree with TRBD2. The V and J ends lost 6 bases and 6 bases, in that order; junction bases with no gene match: 14. Germline V gene sequence: CDR1 MNHEY, CDR2 SVGAGI. CDR3 length: 15 residues.

This clone appeared once. J is TRBJ1-4 and V is TRBV5-4; the D gene is possibly TRBD1 (5 bases). There are 13 residues in the CDR3. V lost 3 bases and J 5 bases, leaving 8 bases between the germline ends. The germline V gene has CDR1 SGHNT and CDR2 YYREEE (reference sequence). CDR3 in DNA: TGTGCCAGCAGCTATGACAGCAATGAAAAACTGTTTTTT. Translating it yields CASSYDSNEKLFF. The variable domain in full, with the rest retrieved from reference TRBV5-4 and TRBJ1-4, is ETGVTQSPTHLIKTRGQQVTLRCSSQSGHNTVSWYQQALGQGPQFIFQYYREEENGRGNFPPRFSGLQFPNYSSELNVNALELDDSALYLCASSYDSNEKLFFGSGTQLSVL.

This rearrangement joins TRBV25-1 to TRBJ2-7; 7 positions match TRBD2. Trimming at V came to 4 bases and at J to 2 bases, leaving 8 bases not matched to a gene. Germline V gene sequence: CDR1 MGHDK, CDR2 SYGVNS. The CDR3 loop spans 15 amino acids. The CDR3 is CASSGLGGGAYEQYF. CDR3 sequence (DNA): TGTGCCAGCAGTGGGCTGGGGGGGGGAGCCTACGAGCAGTACTTC.

The chain has TRBV15 and TRBJ2-1; no clear D gene. The length of the CDR3 is 13 residues. Germline values: CDR1 LNHNV, CDR2 YYDKDF (reference sequence). Trimming removed 5 bases from V and 4 bases from J, with 9 bases in between. Written as DNA, the CDR3 is TGTGCCACCAGCGCGTCCGGGTACAATGAGCAGTTCTTC. Translated, it gives CATSASGYNEQFF.

V usage is TRBV27 and J usage is TRBJ2-2; D is undetermined. The CDR3 length is 13 residues. The V gene's germline CDR1 is MNHEY and CDR2 SMNVEV (reference sequence). The V gene lost 1 base and the J gene lost 4 bases, with 4 bases spanning the gap. The CDR3, as DNA: TGTGCCAGCAGTTTATACGCCACCGGGGAGCTGTTTTTT. It yields the protein CASSLYATGELFF.

This sequence joins TRBV6-1 and TRBJ2-3; unclear D gene. Germline assignment: CDR1 MNHNS and CDR2 SASEGT. The CDR3 covers 13 residues. Trimming pared 6 bases from V and 8 bases from J, leaving 15 bases between. DNA of the CDR3: TGTGCCAGCAGGGTGGGTCAACCCGGTACGCAGTATTTT. Translation: CASRVGQPGTQYF.

V gene TRBV2 combines with J gene TRBJ1-2; 9 positions match TRBD1. With 5 bases clipped from V and 8 bases from J, the junction kept 12 bases outside the gene matches. This CDR3 is built from 15 residues. Germline assignment: CDR1 SNHLY and CDR2 FYNNEI. The chain's CDR3 is CASSSRDRVVGGYTF. The CDR3 DNA sequence: TGTGCCAGCAGTAGCCGGGACAGGGTGGTAGGAGGCTACACCTTC.

The CDR3 nucleotides read TGTGCCAGCAGCACCCGGGGGGGGGTCGAGCAGTTCTTC. It specifies CASSTRGGVEQFF. The V and J genes are TRBV6-5 and TRBJ2-1, with 8 bases aligning to TRBD2. The CDR3 consists of 13 residues. Germline values: CDR1 MNHEY, CDR2 SVGAGI. Trimming removed 6 bases from V and 10 bases from J; junction bases left unmatched: 8.

The rearrangement uses TRBV6-5 and TRBJ1-2, with 7 bases aligning to TRBD1. The junction had 2 bases not matched to a gene; V was cut back by 2 bases and J by 5 bases. The V gene's germline CDR1 is MNHEY and CDR2 SVGAGI. This CDR3 has 13 residues. The CDR3 protein is CASSYRRGYGYTF. The CDR3 bases are TGTGCCAGCAGTTACCGCAGGGGGTATGGCTACACCTTC.

The chain combines TRBV29-1 with TRBJ2-2; TRBD1 matches 7 bases. Germline CDR1 and CDR2: SQVTM and ANQGSEA. CDR3 length: 14 residues. Losses at the gene ends were 4 bases for V and 5 bases for J; bases not matched to a gene: 7. CDR3 sequence: CSVGRGPGTGELFF. CDR3 coding DNA: TGCAGCGTTGGAAGGGGGCCTGGGACCGGGGAGCTGTTTTTT.

This chain joins TRBV28 and TRBJ2-7; 9 nucleotides agree with TRBD1. This CDR3 spans 15 amino acids. With 6 bases clipped from V and 2 bases from J, the junction kept 8 bases outside the gene matches. Germline CDR1 MDHEN, CDR2 SYDVKM. As DNA, the CDR3 is TGTGCCAGCAGGGGGGGGGACAGGGCGGCCTACGAGCAGTACTTC. Amino acid sequence: CASRGGDRAAYEQYF.

The chain is built from TRBV6-1 and TRBJ1-4; no definite D call. The V gene lost 8 bases and the J gene lost 0 bases, with 10 bases spanning the gap. The CDR3 is 14 residues long. The germline gives CDR1 MNHNS, CDR2 SASEGT. The CDR3 nucleotides read TGTGCCAGCGATCACAGCGCAACTAATGAAAAACTGTTTTTT. Translated, it gives CASDHSATNEKLFF.

The rearrangement uses TRBV27 and TRBJ2-7, with D possibly being TRBD1 or TRBD2 (5 bases each). V was clipped by 6 bases and J by 3 bases, with 15 bases between them. From germline, CDR1 is MNHEY and CDR2 SMNVEV (reference sequence). The CDR3 covers 14 residues. The CDR3 coding sequence is TGTGCCAGCAGGCCGGGGCCCCGGCGCTACGAGCAGTACTTC. The encoded protein is CASRPGPRRYEQYF.

The chain joins TRBV7-8 to TRBJ2-1, with D possibly called TRBD1 or TRBD2 (6 bases each). V was pared by 6 bases and J by 9 bases, with 12 bases between. CDR3 length: 12 residues. CDR1 is SGHVS, CDR2 FQNEAQ, per germline. CDR3 protein: CASSPGGLEQFF. In DNA form, the CDR3 reads TGTGCCAGCAGTCCCGGGGGCCTTGAGCAGTTCTTC.

The V and J genes are TRBV28 and TRBJ2-1, with a tentative D call TRBD2 (6 bases). Germline assignment: CDR1 MDHEN and CDR2 SYDVKM. With 3 bases removed from V and 9 bases from J, the gap between germline ends came to 6 bases. This CDR3 region has 11 residues. DNA for the CDR3: TGTGCCAGCAGTTTCGGGAGTGAGCAGTTCTTC. Protein sequence: CASSFGSEQFF.

J is TRBJ1-6 and V is TRBV5-1; 8 nucleotides agree with TRBD1. After removal of 4 bases from V and 9 bases from J, the junction contained 12 bases not matched to a gene. The germline V gene has CDR1 SGHRS and CDR2 YFSETQ. CDR3 length: 16 residues. Written as DNA, the CDR3 is TGCGCCAGCAGCGGGACAGGCCTTAACGGTGGTTCACCCCTCCACTTT. This encodes CASSGTGLNGGSPLHF. Full variable domain (outside the CDR3, taken from reference TRBV5-1 and TRBJ1-6): KAGVTQTPRYLIKTRGQQVTLSCSPISGHRSVSWYQQTPGQGLQFLFEYFSETQRNKGNFPGRFSGRQFSNSRSEMNVSTLELGDSALYLCASSGTGLNGGSPLHFGNGTRLTVT.

The count of this clone is one. The J gene is TRBJ1-1, the V gene TRBV10-3, with TRBD1 matching 11 bases. The V segment lost 10 bases and the J segment 10 bases; nucleotides outside the gene matches: 11. This CDR3 is built from 13 residues. Looked up from germline, CDR1 is ENHRY and CDR2 is SYGVKD. CDR3 protein: CATDGQGARGAFF. In DNA form, the CDR3 reads TGTGCCACCGACGGACAGGGGGCGCGGGGAGCTTTCTTT.

The chain is built from TRBV5-4 and TRBJ2-2; possible D gene TRBD2, 5 bases. The V end was cut by 0 bases, the J end by 0 bases, with 21 bases between. CDR3 length: 20 amino acids. CDR1 and CDR2 from the germline V gene are SGHNT and YYREEE (reference sequence). Written as DNA, the CDR3 is TGTGCCAGCAGCTTGGCCTATAATGAGGGAGACCACCCGAACACCGGGGAGCTGTTTTTT. Protein product: CASSLAYNEGDHPNTGELFF. The variable domain in full, with the rest retrieved from reference TRBV5-4 and TRBJ2-2, is ETGVTQSPTHLIKTRGQQVTLRCSSQSGHNTVSWYQQALGQGPQFIFQYYREEENGRGNFPPRFSGLQFPNYSSELNVNALELDDSALYLCASSLAYNEGDHPNTGELFFGEGSRLTVL.

V usage is TRBV5-6 and J usage is TRBJ1-1; D gene uncertain. CDR1 and CDR2 from the germline V gene are SGHDT and YYEEEE. The CDR3 is 11 amino acids. V lost 0 bases to trimming and J lost 4 bases, with 1 base between them. CDR3 DNA sequence: TGTGCCAGCAGCTTGGGCACTGAAGCTTTCTTT. This translates into CASSLGTEAFF.